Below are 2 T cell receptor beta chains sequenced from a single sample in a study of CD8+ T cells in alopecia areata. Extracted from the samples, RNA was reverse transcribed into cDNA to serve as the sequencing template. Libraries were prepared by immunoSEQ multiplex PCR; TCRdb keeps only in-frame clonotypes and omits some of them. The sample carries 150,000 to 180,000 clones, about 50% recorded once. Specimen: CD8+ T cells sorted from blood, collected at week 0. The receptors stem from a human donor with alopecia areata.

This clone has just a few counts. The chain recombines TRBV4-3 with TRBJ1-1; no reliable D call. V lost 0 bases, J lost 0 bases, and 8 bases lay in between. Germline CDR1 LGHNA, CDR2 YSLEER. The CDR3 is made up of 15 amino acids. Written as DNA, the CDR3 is TGCGCCAGCAGCCAAGATCAGAGTATGAACACTGAAGCTTTCTTT. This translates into CASSQDQSMNTEAFF.

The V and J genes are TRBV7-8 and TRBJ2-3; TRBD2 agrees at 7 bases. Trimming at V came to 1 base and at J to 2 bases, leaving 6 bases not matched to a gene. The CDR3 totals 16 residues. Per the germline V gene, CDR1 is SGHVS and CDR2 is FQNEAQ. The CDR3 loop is CASSLGTRKYTDTQYF. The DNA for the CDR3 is TGTGCCAGCAGCTTAGGGACTAGGAAATACACAGATACGCAGTATTTT.